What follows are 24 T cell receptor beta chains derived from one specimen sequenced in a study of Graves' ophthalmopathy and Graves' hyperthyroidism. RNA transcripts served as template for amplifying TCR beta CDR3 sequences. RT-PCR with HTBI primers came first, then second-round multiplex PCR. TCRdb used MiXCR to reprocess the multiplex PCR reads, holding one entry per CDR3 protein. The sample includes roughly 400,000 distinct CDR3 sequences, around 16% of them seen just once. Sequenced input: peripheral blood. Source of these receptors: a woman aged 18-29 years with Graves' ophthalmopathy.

CDR3 nucleotides: TGTGCCAGCAGGAAACTGGCGCAGAATGAGCAGTTCTTC. Protein sequence: CASRKLAQNEQFF. The chain links TRBV6-1 to TRBJ2-1; D is unclear. Trimming cost V 6 bases and J 7 bases, with 13 bases left between them. This CDR3 is built from 13 residues. CDR1 and CDR2 from the germline V gene are MNHNS and SASEGT.

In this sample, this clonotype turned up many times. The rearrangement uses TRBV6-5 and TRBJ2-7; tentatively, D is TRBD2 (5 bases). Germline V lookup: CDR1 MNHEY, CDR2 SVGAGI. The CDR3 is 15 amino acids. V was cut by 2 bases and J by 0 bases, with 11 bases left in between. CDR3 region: CASSYATGFSYEQYF. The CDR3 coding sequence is TGTGCCAGCAGTTACGCCACGGGGTTCTCCTACGAGCAGTACTTC.

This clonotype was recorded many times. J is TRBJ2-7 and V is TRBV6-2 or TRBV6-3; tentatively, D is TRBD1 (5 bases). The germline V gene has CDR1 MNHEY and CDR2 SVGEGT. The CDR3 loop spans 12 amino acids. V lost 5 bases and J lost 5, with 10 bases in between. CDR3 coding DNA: TGTGCCAGCAGTAGACAGCCCCACGAGCAGTACTTC. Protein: CASSRQPHEQYF.

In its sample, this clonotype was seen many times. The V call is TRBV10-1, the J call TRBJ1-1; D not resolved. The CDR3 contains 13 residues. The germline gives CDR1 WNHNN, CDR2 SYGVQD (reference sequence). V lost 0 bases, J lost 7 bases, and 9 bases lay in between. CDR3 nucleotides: TGCGCCAGCAGTGAGTCCGGGAGAGGTGAAGCTTTCTTT. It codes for CASSESGRGEAFF.

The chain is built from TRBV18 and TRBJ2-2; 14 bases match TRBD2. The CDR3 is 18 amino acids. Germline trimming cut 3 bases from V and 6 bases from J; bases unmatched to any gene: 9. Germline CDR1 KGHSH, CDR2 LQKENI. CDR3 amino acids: CASSPRTSGRTDSGELFF. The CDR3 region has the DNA TGTGCCAGCTCACCCCGGACTAGCGGGAGGACGGACTCCGGGGAGCTGTTTTTT.

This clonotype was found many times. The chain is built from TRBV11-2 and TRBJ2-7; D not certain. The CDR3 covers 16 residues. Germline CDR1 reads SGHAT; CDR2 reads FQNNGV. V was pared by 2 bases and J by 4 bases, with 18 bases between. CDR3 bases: TGTGCCAGCAGCTTAAATCTTGGAGTCTATACTTACGAGCAGTACTTC. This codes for CASSLNLGVYTYEQYF.

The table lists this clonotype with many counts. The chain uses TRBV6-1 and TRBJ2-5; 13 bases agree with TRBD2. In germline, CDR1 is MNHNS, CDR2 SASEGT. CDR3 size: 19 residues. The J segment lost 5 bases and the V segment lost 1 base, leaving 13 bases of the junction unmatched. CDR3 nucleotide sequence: TGTGCCAGCAGTGAAGAGGGGGCCCTGGGACTAGCGGGGCGGGAGACCCAGTACTTC. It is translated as CASSEEGALGLAGRETQYF.

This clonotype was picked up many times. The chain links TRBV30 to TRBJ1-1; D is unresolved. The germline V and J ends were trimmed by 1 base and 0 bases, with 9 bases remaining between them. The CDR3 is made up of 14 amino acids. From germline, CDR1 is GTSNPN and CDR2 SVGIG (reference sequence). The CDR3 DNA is TGTGCCTGGAGTGACGGAATGATGAACACTGAAGCTTTCTTT. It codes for CAWSDGMMNTEAFF.

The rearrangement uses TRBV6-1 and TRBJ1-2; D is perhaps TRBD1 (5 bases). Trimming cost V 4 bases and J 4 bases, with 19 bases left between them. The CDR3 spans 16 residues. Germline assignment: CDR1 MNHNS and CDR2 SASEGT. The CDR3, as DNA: TGTGCCAGCAGTGTTCCTCCGGGAGGACATTCCTATGGCTACACCTTC. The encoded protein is CASSVPPGGHSYGYTF.

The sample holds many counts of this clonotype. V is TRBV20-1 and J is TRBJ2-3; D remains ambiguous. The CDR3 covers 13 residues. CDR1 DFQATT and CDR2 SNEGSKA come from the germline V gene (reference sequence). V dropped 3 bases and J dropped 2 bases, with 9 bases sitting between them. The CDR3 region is CSASLHPTDTQYF. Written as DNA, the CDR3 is TGCAGTGCTAGTCTGCACCCCACAGATACGCAGTATTTT.

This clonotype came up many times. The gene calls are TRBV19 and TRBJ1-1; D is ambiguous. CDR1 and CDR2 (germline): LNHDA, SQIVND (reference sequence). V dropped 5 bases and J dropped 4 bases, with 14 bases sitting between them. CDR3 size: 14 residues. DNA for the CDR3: TGTGCCAGTAGTTTGGCTTTCACGGCCACTGAAGCTTTCTTT. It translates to CASSLAFTATEAFF.

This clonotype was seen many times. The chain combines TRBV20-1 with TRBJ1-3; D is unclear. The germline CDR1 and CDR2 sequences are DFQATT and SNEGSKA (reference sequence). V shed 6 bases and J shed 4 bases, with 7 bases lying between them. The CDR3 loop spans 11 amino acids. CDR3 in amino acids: CSALSGNTIYF. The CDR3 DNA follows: TGCAGTGCATTATCCGGAAACACCATATATTTT.

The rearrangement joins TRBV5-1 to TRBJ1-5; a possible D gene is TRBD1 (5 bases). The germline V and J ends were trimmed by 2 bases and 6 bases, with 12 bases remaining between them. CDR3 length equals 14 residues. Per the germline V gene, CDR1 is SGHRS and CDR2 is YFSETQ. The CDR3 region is CASSLKRGPQPQHF. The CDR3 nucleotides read TGCGCCAGCAGCTTAAAACGGGGACCTCAGCCCCAGCATTTT.

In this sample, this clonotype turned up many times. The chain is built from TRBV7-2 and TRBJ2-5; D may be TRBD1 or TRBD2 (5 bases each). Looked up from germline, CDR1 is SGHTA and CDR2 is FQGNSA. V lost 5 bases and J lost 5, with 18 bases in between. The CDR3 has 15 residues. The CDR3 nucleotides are TGTGCCAGCAGCCCTAGTCCTAGGGACGGGGAGACCCAGTACTTC. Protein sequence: CASSPSPRDGETQYF.

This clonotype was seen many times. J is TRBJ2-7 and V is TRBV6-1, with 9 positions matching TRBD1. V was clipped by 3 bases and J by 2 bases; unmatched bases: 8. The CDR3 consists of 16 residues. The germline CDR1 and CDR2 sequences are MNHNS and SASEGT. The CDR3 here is CASSDWGQGGTYEQYF. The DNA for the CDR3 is TGTGCCAGCAGTGATTGGGGACAGGGTGGAACCTACGAGCAGTACTTC.

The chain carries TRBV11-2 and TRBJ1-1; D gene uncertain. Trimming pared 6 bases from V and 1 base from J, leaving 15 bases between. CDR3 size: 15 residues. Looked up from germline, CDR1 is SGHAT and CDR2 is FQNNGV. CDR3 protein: CASSPTPGQNTEAFF. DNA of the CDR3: TGTGCCAGCAGTCCAACACCCGGGCAGAACACTGAAGCTTTCTTT.

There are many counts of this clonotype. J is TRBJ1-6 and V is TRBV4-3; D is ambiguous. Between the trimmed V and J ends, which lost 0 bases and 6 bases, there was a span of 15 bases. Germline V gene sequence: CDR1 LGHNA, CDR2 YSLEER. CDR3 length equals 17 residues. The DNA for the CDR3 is TGCGCCAGCAGCCAAGATGTGGTAGGGATAGTTAATTCACCCCTCCACTTT. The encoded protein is CASSQDVVGIVNSPLHF.

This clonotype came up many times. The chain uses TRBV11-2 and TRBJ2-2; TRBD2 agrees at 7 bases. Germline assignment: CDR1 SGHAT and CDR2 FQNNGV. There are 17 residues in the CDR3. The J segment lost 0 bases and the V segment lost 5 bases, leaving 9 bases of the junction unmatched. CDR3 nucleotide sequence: TGTGCCAGCAGCCGAATGGCGGGAGCAGCGAACACCGGGGAGCTGTTTTTT. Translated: CASSRMAGAANTGELFF.

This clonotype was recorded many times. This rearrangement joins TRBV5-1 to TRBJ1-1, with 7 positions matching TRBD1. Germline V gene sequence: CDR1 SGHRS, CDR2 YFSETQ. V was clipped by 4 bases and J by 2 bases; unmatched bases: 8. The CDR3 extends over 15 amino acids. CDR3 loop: CASSIGQASNTEAFF. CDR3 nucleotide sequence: TGCGCCAGCAGCATCGGACAGGCCTCCAACACTGAAGCTTTCTTT. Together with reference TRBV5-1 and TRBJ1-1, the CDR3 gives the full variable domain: KAGVTQTPRYLIKTRGQQVTLSCSPISGHRSVSWYQQTPGQGLQFLFEYFSETQRNKGNFPGRFSGRQFSNSRSEMNVSTLELGDSALYLCASSIGQASNTEAFFGQGTRLTVV.

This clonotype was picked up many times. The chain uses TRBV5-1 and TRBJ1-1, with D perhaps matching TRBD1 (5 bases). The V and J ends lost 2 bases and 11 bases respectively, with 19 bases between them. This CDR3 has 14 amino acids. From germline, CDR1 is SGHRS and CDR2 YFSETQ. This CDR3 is CASSFRNAREEAFF. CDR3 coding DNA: TGCGCCAGCAGCTTTAGGAACGCCAGGGAGGAGGCTTTCTTT.

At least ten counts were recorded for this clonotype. The CDR3 region is CASSLDGQANYGYTF. DNA for the CDR3: TGTGCCAGCAGCTTAGATGGACAGGCTAACTATGGCTACACCTTC. The V and J genes are TRBV11-2 and TRBJ1-2; 7 bases align to TRBD1. The CDR3 sequence is 15 residues long. The ends lost 0 bases at V and 0 bases at J; junction bases unmatched: 1. Germline assignment: CDR1 SGHAT and CDR2 FQNNGV.

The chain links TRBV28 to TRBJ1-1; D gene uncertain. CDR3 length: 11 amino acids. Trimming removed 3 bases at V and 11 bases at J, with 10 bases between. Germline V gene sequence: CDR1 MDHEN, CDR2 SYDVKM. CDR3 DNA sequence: TGTGCCAGCAGTTTTAGTACCTTGGCTTTCTTT. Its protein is CASSFSTLAFF.

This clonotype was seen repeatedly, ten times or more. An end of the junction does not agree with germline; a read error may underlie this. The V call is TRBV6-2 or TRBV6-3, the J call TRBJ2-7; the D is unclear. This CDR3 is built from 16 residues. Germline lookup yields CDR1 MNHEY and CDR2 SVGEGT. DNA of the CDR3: TGTGCCAGCAGTCCGGCCCACCGCAGCACCTCCTACGGGCAGTACTTC. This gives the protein CASSPAHRSTSYGQYF.

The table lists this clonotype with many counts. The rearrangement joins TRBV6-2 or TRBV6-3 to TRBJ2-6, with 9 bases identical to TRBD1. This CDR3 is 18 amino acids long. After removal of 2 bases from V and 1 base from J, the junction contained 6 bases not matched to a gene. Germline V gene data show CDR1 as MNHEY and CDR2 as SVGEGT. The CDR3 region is CASSYDGQGISGANVLTF. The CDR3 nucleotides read TGTGCCAGCAGTTACGATGGACAGGGGATTTCTGGGGCCAACGTCCTGACTTTC.